The 26 T cell receptor beta chains below all came from one sample that was sequenced in a study of blood T cells in healthy people across ages. Together with a sample-barcoded 5' primer, a J-beta primer mix was included in a second PCR lasting roughly 6 to 12 cycles. TCRdb used MiXCR to reprocess the 5' RACE reads, holding one entry per CDR3 protein. This sample has just under 900,000 distinct CDR3 sequences; roughly 26% occur once, and the top ten carry about 18%. Sequenced material: blood. The receptors originated from a woman aged 80 or over in good health.

A few counts support this clonotype. This chain uses TRBV5-5 with TRBJ2-2, with 8 nucleotides matching TRBD1. CDR1 is SGHKS, CDR2 YYEKEE, per germline (reference sequence). V was pared by 2 bases and J by 1 base, with 4 bases of the junction left unmatched. This CDR3 comprises 16 residues. The CDR3 DNA sequence: TGTGCCAGCAGCTTATACAGGGGGGTGAACACCGGGGAGCTGTTTTTT. Amino acid sequence: CASSLYRGVNTGELFF.

This rearrangement joins TRBV6-2 or TRBV6-3 to TRBJ2-5; 11 positions agree with TRBD1. The length of the CDR3 is 13 residues. V lost 3 bases to trimming and J lost 7 bases; unmatched junction nucleotides: 1. Germline-derived CDR1 and CDR2 are MNHEY and SVGEGT. For the CDR3, the DNA is TGTGCCAGCAGTTATGGGACAGGGGGGACCCAGTACTTC. Its translation: CASSYGTGGTQYF.

In DNA form, the CDR3 reads TGTGCCAGCAGCCATGGGACCCCCGGGGAGCTGTTTTTT. It translates to CASSHGTPGELFF. The V and J genes are TRBV7-9 and TRBJ2-2; possibly TRBD1 or TRBD2 for D (5 bases each). From germline, CDR1 is SEHNR and CDR2 FQNEAQ (reference sequence). V lost 5 bases, J lost 6 bases, and 10 bases lay in between. CDR3 length: 13 amino acids.

This clonotype has only a few counts. The V gene is TRBV15, the J gene TRBJ2-7, with a weak D call TRBD1 (6 bases). The CDR3 has 14 residues. V was trimmed by 5 bases and J by 2 bases, leaving 13 bases between them. Germline V gene lookup returns CDR1 LNHNV and CDR2 YYDKDF (reference sequence). The CDR3 region has the DNA TGTGCCACCAGCCCTCGGACAGTCACCTACGAGCAGTACTTC. It translates to CATSPRTVTYEQYF.

The chain is built from TRBV20-1 and TRBJ2-3; D is undetermined. The CDR3 loop spans 13 amino acids. Germline lookup yields CDR1 DFQATT and CDR2 SNEGSKA (reference sequence). The germline V and J ends were trimmed by 4 bases and 1 base, with 9 bases remaining between them. The CDR3 DNA reads TGCAGTGCTACCGAGGACCGCACAGATACGCAGTATTTT. It is translated as CSATEDRTDTQYF.

This clonotype was detected many times. The V and J genes are TRBV4-2 and TRBJ1-2, with no clear D. Germline CDR1 LGHNA, CDR2 YNFKEQ. This CDR3 is 15 amino acids long. V shed 0 bases and J shed 8 bases, with 16 bases lying between them. CDR3 coding DNA: TGTGCCAGCAGCCAAGAAAGGCAGCCTATGAGCGGCTACACCTTC. This encodes CASSQERQPMSGYTF.

This clonotype was observed many times. The gene calls are TRBV12-3 or TRBV12-4 and TRBJ2-4; 10 bases align to TRBD2. The CDR3 sequence is 13 residues long. V trimming: 6 bases; J trimming: 6 bases; junction bases outside the gene matches: 2. The CDR3 DNA sequence: TGTGCCAGCAGGCCTAGCGGGGGAAACATTCAGTACTTC. Translating gives CASRPSGGNIQYF.

The chain recombines TRBV7-2 with TRBJ1-1; D possibly corresponds to TRBD1 (5 bases). This CDR3 is 14 amino acids long. Germline CDR1 SGHTA, CDR2 FQGNSA. Trimming took off 1 base at V and 13 bases at J, with 19 bases between the two ends. The CDR3 protein is CASSLVRRGTEVFF. CDR3 DNA sequence: TGTGCCAGCAGCTTAGTTAGACGGGGCACTGAGGTTTTCTTT.

As to this clonotype: A clone one base away is much larger, so this may be a read error. This rearrangement joins TRBV5-6 to TRBJ2-1; no definite D call. V lost 0 bases and J lost 0, with 10 bases in between. The CDR3 consists of 16 residues. Per germline, CDR1 SGHDT and CDR2 YYEEEE. CDR3 region: CASSLGLLGSYNEQFF. The CDR3 nucleotides are TGTGCCAGCAGCTTGGGGCTCCTGGGCTCCTACAATGAGCAGTTCTTC.

The gene calls are TRBV9 and TRBJ2-2; 13 positions match TRBD2. Germline CDR1 reads SGDLS; CDR2 reads YYNGEE. The CDR3 has 16 residues. After removal of 2 bases from V and 3 bases from J, the junction contained 1 base not matched to a gene. CDR3 coding DNA: TGTGCCAGCAGCGTTACTAGCGGGGGGGACACCGGGGAGCTGTTTTTT. It is translated as CASSVTSGGDTGELFF.

The chain joins TRBV2 to TRBJ2-7; no reliable D call. CDR3 length: 12 residues. The germline V and J ends were trimmed by 6 bases and 2 bases, with 8 bases remaining between them. The germline CDR1 and CDR2 sequences are SNHLY and FYNNEI. Here the CDR3 DNA reads TGTGCCAGCAGAAAGGCTGCCTACGAGCAGTACTTC. It specifies CASRKAAYEQYF.

Comment on this clonotype: A much bigger clone sits one base away, suggesting this may be a read error. The rearrangement joins TRBV4-3 to TRBJ2-1; 13 nucleotides line up with TRBD2. Germline CDR1 and CDR2: LGHNA and YSLEER. The CDR3 totals 19 residues. CDR3 sequence (DNA): TGCGCCAGCGGCCAGAAAGCGACTAGCGGGGGGTACTCCTACAATGAGCAGTTCTTC. Protein sequence: CASGQKATSGGYSYNEQFF.

The rearrangement uses TRBV20-1 and TRBJ2-5; D gene uncertain. The assigned J gene may be wrong: the sequence end matches TRBJ2-7 better. The length of the CDR3 is 15 residues. Germline V gene data show CDR1 as DFQATT and CDR2 as SNEGSKA (reference sequence). The CDR3 loop reads CSARDYSRPAYEQYF. CDR3 bases: TGCAGTGCTAGAGATTATTCTAGGCCCGCCTACGAGCAGTACTTC.

This clonotype was counted many times. The chain has TRBV7-2 and TRBJ2-1, with TRBD1 identical over 8 bases. This CDR3 contains 16 residues. Trimming at V came to 6 bases and at J to 8 bases, leaving 15 bases not matched to a gene. The germline V gene has CDR1 SGHTA and CDR2 FQGNSA. Here the CDR3 reads CASREWTGFSGDEQFF. The CDR3 DNA reads TGTGCCAGCAGGGAGTGGACAGGGTTCAGTGGGGATGAGCAGTTCTTC.

The chain joins TRBV20-1 to TRBJ1-4, with a possible D match to TRBD1 (5 bases). Trimming removed 4 bases from V and 3 bases from J, with 12 bases in between. The CDR3 loop spans 14 amino acids. Looked up from germline, CDR1 is DFQATT and CDR2 is SNEGSKA (reference sequence). In nucleotides, the CDR3 is TGCAGTGCTATTGGAGACAGATCTAATGAAAAACTGTTTTTT. This sequence encodes CSAIGDRSNEKLFF.

This clonotype has at least ten counts. The V and J genes are TRBV15 and TRBJ2-1; D is perhaps TRBD2 (6 bases). Germline CDR1 is LNHNV and CDR2 is YYDKDF (reference sequence). The CDR3 runs to 13 residues. Trimming removed 3 bases at V and 7 bases at J, with 10 bases between. The CDR3 DNA sequence: TGTGCCACCAGCAGTATTCGGGGGAATGAGCAGTTCTTC. This encodes CATSSIRGNEQFF.

This chain links TRBV7-2 with TRBJ1-4, with 7 bases identical to TRBD1. Germline V gene lookup returns CDR1 SGHTA and CDR2 FQGNSA. The CDR3 spans 19 residues. V dropped 6 bases and J dropped 0; count of bases not matched to a gene: 16. Here the CDR3 DNA reads TGTGCCAGCAGTTTTCGACAGGGCATGTTTCCCGCAACTAATGAAAAACTGTTTTTT. Amino acids: CASSFRQGMFPATNEKLFF.

This clonotype occurred once. The gene calls are TRBV6-4 and TRBJ2-3; D is unclear. V gave up 2 bases and J gave up 3 bases, with 9 bases separating them. The length of the CDR3 is 14 residues. Germline-derived CDR1 and CDR2 are MRHNA and SNTAGT. For the CDR3, the DNA is TGTGCCAGCAGTGACGGGATGCGGACAGATACGCAGTATTTT. Translated: CASSDGMRTDTQYF.

At least ten counts were recorded for this clonotype. The chain carries TRBV6-2 or TRBV6-3 and TRBJ2-3; D call uncertain. V was shortened by 6 bases and J by 2 bases, with 6 bases between the two germline ends. This CDR3 contains 12 residues. From germline, CDR1 is MNHEY and CDR2 SVGEGT. CDR3 amino acids: CASSSHTDTQYF. The CDR3 region has the DNA TGTGCCAGCAGCTCGCACACAGATACGCAGTATTTT.

This clonotype was seen a single time. This chain connects TRBV6-5 to TRBJ2-5; 11 nucleotides line up with TRBD2. The CDR3 runs to 16 residues. After removal of 4 bases from V and 5 bases from J, the junction contained 9 bases not matched to a gene. Per germline, CDR1 MNHEY and CDR2 SVGAGI. The CDR3 sequence: CASSSTSGSELETQYF. The CDR3 DNA reads TGTGCCAGCAGTTCAACTAGCGGGAGTGAATTGGAGACCCAGTACTTC.

This clonotype has ten or more counts. This chain connects TRBV12-3 or TRBV12-4 to TRBJ2-3; no definite D call. Trimming pared 3 bases from V and 0 bases from J, leaving 10 bases between. The CDR3 sequence is 15 residues long. The CDR3 reads CASSFGRASTDTQYF. As DNA, the CDR3 is TGTGCCAGCAGTTTCGGCAGAGCTAGCACAGATACGCAGTATTTT.

A word on this clonotype: At one boundary the junction diverges from the germline segment, which might be a read error. This chain links TRBV5-1 with TRBJ2-1; D perhaps matches TRBD2 (5 bases). The CDR3 is 13 amino acids. Per germline, CDR1 SGHRS and CDR2 YFSETQ. This chain's CDR3 is CASSLEDSNGQFF. The CDR3 bases are TGCGCCAGCAGCTTGGAGGACTCCAATGGGCAGTTCTTC.

This clonotype was counted many times. This sequence joins TRBV18 and TRBJ2-5, with a weak D call TRBD1 (6 bases). V lost 6 bases, J lost 1 base, and 15 bases lay in between. The CDR3 covers 15 residues. The germline gives CDR1 KGHSH, CDR2 LQKENI. The CDR3 coding sequence is TGTGCCAGCTCGCCAATAGGACAGTTCCAAGAGACCCAGTACTTC. Protein sequence: CASSPIGQFQETQYF. Full variable domain (remainder filled in from reference TRBV18 and TRBJ2-5): NAGVMQNPRHLVRRRGQEARLRCSPMKGHSHVYWYRQLPEEGLKFMVYLQKENIIDESGMPKERFSAEFPKEGPSILRIQQVVRGDSAAYFCASSPIGQFQETQYFGPGTRLLVL.

This clonotype was recorded many times. This chain links TRBV7-6 with TRBJ2-5; D assignment may be TRBD1 or TRBD2 (6 bases each). CDR1 is SGHVS and CDR2 is FNYEAQ in the germline V gene. Trimming pared 1 base from V and 5 bases from J, leaving 14 bases between. This CDR3 has 15 amino acids. CDR3 sequence (DNA): TGTGCCAGCAGCTTAGTTCGTCGGGGGCAGGAGACCCAGTACTTC. Translated, it gives CASSLVRRGQETQYF.

This clonotype was seen many times. The V and J genes are TRBV15 and TRBJ2-5; 9 bases map to TRBD2. This CDR3 has 15 residues. Germline V gene lookup returns CDR1 LNHNV and CDR2 YYDKDF (reference sequence). The J segment lost 1 base and the V segment lost 2 bases, leaving 2 bases of the junction unmatched. As DNA, the CDR3 is TGTGCCACCAGCAGACGAGCGGGGGGCCAAGAGACCCAGTACTTC. Translated: CATSRRAGGQETQYF. The full variable domain, completed using reference TRBV15 and TRBJ2-5, is DAMVIQNPRYQVTQFGKPVTLSCSQTLNHNVMYWYQQKSSQAPKLLFHYYDKDFNNEADTPDNFQSRRPNTSFCFLDIRSPGLGDTAMYLCATSRRAGGQETQYFGPGTRLLVL.

Regarding this clonotype: Being one base from a much bigger clone, this may be a read error. CDR3 region: CASSFTTGVSGTNVLTF. For the CDR3, the DNA is TGTGCCAGCAGTTTTACTACAGGCGTCTCTGGGACCAACGTCCTGACTTTC. This chain joins TRBV6-5 and TRBJ2-6; tentative D call: TRBD1 (5 bases). The CDR3 totals 17 residues. Germline V gene data show CDR1 as MNHEY and CDR2 as SVGAGI.